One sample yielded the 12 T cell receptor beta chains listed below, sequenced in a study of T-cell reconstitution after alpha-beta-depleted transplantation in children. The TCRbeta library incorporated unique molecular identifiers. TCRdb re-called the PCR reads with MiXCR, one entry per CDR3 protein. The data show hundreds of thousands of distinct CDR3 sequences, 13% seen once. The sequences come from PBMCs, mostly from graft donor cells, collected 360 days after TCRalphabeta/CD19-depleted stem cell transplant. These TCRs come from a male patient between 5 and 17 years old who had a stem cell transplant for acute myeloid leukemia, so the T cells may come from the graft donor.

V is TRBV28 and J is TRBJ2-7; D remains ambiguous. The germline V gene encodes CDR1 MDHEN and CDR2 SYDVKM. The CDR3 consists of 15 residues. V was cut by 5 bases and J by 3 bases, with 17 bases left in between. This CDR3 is CASSPRMASLYEQYV. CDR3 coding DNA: TGTGCCAGCAGTCCACGTATGGCTTCCCTCTACGAGCAGTACGTC.

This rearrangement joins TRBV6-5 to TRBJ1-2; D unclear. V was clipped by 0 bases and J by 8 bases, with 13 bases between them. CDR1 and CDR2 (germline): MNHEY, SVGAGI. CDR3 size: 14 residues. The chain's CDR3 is CASSYSRASRGYTF. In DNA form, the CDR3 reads TGTGCCAGCAGTTACTCCCGGGCCTCAAGGGGCTACACCTTC.

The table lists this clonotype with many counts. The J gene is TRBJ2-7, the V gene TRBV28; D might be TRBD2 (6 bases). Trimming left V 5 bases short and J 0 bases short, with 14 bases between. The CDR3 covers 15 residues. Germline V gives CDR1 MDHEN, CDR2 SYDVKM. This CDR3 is CASSAGFLSSYEQYF. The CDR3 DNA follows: TGTGCCAGCAGTGCGGGATTTCTATCCTCCTACGAGCAGTACTTC.

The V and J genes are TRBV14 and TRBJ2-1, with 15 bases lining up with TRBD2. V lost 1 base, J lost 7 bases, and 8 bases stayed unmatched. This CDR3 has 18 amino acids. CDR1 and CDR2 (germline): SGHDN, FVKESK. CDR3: CASSQVLGTSGRSNEQFF. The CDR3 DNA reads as TGTGCCAGCAGCCAAGTTCTAGGGACTAGCGGGAGGAGTAATGAGCAGTTCTTC.

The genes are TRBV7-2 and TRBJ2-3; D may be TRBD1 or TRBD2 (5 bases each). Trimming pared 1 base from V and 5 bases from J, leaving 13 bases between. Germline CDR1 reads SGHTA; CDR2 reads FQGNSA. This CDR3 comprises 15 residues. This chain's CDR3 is CASSLGLPGGDTQYF. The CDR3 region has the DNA TGTGCCAGCAGCTTAGGGCTTCCTGGGGGAGATACGCAGTATTTT.

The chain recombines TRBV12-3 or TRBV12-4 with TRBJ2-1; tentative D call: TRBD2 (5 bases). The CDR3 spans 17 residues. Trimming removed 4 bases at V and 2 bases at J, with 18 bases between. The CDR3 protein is CASSSGESLSPYNEQFF. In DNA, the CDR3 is TGTGCCAGCAGTTCTGGGGAGAGCTTGAGTCCCTACAATGAGCAGTTCTTC.

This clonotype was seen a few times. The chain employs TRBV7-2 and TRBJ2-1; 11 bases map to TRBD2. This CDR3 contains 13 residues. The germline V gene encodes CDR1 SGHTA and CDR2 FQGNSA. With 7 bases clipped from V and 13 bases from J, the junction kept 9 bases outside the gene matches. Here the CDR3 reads CASIRGLAGKQFF. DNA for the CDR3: TGTGCCAGCATCCGAGGACTAGCGGGTAAACAGTTCTTC.

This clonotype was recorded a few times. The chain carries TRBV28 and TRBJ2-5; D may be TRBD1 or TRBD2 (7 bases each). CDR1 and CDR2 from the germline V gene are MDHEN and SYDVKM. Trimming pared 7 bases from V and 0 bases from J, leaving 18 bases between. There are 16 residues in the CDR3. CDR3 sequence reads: CASTRGGPGYQETQYF. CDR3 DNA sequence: TGTGCCAGCACCAGGGGGGGCCCCGGGTACCAAGAGACCCAGTACTTC.

This chain's CDR3 is CSARALGERDQETQYF. CDR3 bases: TGCAGTGCTAGAGCTCTGGGAGAAAGAGACCAAGAGACCCAGTACTTC. V and J are TRBV20-1 and TRBJ2-5, with a tentative D call TRBD2 (5 bases). The CDR3 loop spans 16 amino acids. Trimming pared 1 base from V and 0 bases from J, leaving 15 bases between. CDR1 DFQATT and CDR2 SNEGSKA come from the germline V gene (reference sequence).

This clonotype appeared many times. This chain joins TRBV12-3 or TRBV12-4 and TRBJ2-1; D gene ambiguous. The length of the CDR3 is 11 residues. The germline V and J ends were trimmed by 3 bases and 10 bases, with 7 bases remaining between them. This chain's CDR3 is CASSFRREQFF. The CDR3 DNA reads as TGTGCCAGCAGTTTCCGAAGGGAGCAGTTCTTC.

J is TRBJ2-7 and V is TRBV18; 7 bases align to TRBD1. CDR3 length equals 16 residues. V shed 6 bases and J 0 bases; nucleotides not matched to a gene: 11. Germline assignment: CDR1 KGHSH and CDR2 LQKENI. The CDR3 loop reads CASSTSTGPSSYEQYF. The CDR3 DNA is TGTGCCAGCTCTACCTCGACAGGGCCCTCCTCCTACGAGCAGTACTTC. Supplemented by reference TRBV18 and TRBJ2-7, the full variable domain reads NAGVMQNPRHLVRRRGQEARLRCSPMKGHSHVYWYRQLPEEGLKFMVYLQKENIIDESGMPKERFSAEFPKEGPSILRIQQVVRGDSAAYFCASSTSTGPSSYEQYFGPGTRLTVT.

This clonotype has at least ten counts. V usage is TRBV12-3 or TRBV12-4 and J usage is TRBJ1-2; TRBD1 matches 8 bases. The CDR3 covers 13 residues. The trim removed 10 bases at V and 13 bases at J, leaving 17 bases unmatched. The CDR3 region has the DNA TGTGCCACCGGACAGGGTCCTGTGGTGGTGGGCACCTTC. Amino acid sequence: CATGQGPVVVGTF.